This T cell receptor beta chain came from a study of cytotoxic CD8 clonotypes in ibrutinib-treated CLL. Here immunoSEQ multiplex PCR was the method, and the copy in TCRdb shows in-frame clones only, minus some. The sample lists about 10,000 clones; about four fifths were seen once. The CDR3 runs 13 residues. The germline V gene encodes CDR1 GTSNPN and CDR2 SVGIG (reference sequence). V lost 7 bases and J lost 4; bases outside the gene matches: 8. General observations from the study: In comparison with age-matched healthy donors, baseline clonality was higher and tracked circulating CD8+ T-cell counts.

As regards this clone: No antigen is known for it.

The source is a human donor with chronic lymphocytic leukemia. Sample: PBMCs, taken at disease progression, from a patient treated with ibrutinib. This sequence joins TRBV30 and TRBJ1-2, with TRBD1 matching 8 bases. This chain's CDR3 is CASGIGQGYGYTF. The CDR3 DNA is TGTGCCTCAGGGATAGGACAGGGCTATGGCTACACCTTC.